This TCR beta chain was retrieved from a study of T-cell memory formation after mild COVID-19. Overall study context: Largely, the TCR clusters proved donor specific.

General study points: CD4+ contracting clones were found mainly in CM and EM, and CD8+ ones in EMRA. A second wave expanding day 15 to 37 was CD4+-biased; contracting clones were balanced.

Trimming shortened V by 10 bases and J by 3 bases, and 15 bases separated the two germline ends. CDR3 size: 13 residues. Researchers used 5'RACE with constant-segment primers to make TCR alpha and TCR beta cDNA libraries that carry sample barcodes and UMIs. Via MiXCR, TCRdb re-called the 5' RACE reads, giving one row per CDR3 protein. The table lists some 57,000 distinct CDR3 sequences, 10% to 15% of them singletons, with about 25% in the top ten. On this clonotype itself: What it binds is unknown.

The chain uses TRBV12-3 or TRBV12-4 and TRBJ1-1; D unclear. The sequence derives from a man aged 18 to 30 who had mild COVID-19 (a few samples of this study predate the infection). Cell type and time point are not known. Sequenced input: PBMCs or a T cell subset sorted from them (not recorded which). The CDR3 DNA sequence: TGTGCCATCAGCCCCAGGAGATACACTGAAGCTTTCTTT. Encoded protein: CAISPRRYTEAFF.